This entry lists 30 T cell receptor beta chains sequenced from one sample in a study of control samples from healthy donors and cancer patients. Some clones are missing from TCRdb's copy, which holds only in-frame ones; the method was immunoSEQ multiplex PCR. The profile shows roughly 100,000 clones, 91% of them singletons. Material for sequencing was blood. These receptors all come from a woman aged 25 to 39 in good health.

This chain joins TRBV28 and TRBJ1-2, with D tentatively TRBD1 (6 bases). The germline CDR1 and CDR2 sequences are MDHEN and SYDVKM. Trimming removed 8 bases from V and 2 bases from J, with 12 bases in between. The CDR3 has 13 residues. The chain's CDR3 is CASAQGANYGYTF. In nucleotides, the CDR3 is TGTGCCAGCGCACAGGGAGCCAACTATGGCTACACCTTC.

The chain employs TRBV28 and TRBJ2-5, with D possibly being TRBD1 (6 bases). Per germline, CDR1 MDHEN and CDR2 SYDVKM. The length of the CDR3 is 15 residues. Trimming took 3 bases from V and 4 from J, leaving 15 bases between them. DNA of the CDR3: TGTGCCAGCAGTTTCCGTAGACAGGTGTTAGAGACCCAGTACTTC. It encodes CASSFRRQVLETQYF.

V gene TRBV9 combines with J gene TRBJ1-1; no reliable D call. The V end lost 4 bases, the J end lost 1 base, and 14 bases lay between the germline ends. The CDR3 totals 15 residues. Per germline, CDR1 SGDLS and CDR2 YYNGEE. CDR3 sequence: CASSPEGARNTEAFF. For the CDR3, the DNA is TGTGCCAGCAGCCCGGAGGGAGCTCGGAACACTGAAGCTTTCTTT.

The CDR3 protein is CASSFGANYGYTF. The DNA of the CDR3 is TGCGCCAGCAGCTTTGGGGCGAACTATGGCTACACCTTC. This rearrangement joins TRBV5-1 to TRBJ1-2; the D gene is possibly TRBD1 (5 bases). This CDR3 spans 13 amino acids. CDR1 is SGHRS, CDR2 YFSETQ, per germline. Trimming pared 2 bases from V and 2 bases from J, leaving 7 bases between.

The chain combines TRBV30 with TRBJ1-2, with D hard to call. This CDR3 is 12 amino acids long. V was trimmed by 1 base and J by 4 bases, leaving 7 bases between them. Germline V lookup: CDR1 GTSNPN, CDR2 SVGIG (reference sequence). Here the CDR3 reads CAWSGGIYGYTF. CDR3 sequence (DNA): TGTGCCTGGAGTGGAGGGATCTATGGCTACACCTTC.

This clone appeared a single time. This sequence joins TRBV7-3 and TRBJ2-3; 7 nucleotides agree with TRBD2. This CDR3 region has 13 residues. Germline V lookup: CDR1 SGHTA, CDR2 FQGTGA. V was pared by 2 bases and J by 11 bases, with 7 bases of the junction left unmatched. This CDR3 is CASSLVLGRVQYF. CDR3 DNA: TGTGCCAGCAGCTTAGTTCTTGGGAGGGTGCAGTATTTT.

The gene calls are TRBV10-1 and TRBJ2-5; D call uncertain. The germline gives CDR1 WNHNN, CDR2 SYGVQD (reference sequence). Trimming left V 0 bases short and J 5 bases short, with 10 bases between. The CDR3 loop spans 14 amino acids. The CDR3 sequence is CASSESRGSETQYF. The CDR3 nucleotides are TGCGCCAGCAGTGAGTCGAGAGGCAGCGAGACCCAGTACTTC.

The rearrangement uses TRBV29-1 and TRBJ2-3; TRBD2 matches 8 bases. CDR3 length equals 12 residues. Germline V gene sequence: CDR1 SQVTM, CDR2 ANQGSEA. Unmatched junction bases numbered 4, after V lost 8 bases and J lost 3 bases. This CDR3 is CSLSGGTDTQYF. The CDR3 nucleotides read TGCAGCCTTTCGGGGGGGACAGATACGCAGTATTTT.

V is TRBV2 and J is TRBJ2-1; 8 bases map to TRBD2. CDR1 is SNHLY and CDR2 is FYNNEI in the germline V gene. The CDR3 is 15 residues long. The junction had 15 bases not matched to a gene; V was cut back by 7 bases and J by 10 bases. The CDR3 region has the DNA TGTGCCAGCAAAGTAGGGACTAGAGTTCGCCCCGAGCAGTTCTTC. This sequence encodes CASKVGTRVRPEQFF.

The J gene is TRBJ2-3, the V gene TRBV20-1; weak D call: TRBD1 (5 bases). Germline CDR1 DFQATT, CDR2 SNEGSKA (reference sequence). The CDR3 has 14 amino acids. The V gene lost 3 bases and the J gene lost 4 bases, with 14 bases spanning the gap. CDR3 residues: CSASAGFRADTQYF. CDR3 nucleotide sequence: TGCAGTGCTAGTGCAGGTTTCAGGGCAGATACGCAGTATTTT.

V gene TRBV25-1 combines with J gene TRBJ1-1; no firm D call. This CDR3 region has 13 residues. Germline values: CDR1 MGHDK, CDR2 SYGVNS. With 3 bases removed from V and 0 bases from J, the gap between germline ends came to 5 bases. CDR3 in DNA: TGTGCCAGCAGTGACCCTCTGAACACTGAAGCTTTCTTT. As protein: CASSDPLNTEAFF.

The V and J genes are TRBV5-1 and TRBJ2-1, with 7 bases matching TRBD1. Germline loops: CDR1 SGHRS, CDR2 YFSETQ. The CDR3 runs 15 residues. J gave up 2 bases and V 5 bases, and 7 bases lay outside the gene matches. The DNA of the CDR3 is TGCGCCAGCAGTTACCGGGACAGTACCTACAATGAGCAGTTCTTC. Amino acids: CASSYRDSTYNEQFF.

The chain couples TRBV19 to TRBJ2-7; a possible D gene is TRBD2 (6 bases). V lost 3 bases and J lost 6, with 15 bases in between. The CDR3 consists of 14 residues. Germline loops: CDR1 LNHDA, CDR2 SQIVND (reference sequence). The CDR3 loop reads CASSITGVSSEQYF. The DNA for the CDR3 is TGTGCCAGTAGTATTACGGGGGTGTCAAGCGAGCAGTACTTC.

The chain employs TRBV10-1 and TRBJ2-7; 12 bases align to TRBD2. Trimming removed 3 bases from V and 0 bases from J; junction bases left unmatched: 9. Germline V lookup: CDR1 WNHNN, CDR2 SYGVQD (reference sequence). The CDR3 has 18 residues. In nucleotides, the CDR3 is TGCGCCAGCAGTGACAGACCGGGACTAGCGGGCAGCTCCTACGAGCAGTACTTC. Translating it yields CASSDRPGLAGSSYEQYF.

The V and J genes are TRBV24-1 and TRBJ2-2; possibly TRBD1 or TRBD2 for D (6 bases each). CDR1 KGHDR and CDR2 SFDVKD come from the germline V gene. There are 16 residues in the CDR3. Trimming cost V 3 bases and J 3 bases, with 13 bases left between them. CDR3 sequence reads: CATSDIGGGDTGELFF. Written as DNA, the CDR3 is TGTGCCACCAGTGATATCGGGGGCGGTGACACCGGGGAGCTGTTTTTT.

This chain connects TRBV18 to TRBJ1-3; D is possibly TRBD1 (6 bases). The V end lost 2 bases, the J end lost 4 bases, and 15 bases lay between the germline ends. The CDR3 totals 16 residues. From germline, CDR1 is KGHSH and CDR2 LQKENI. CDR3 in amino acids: CASSPISPGTGNTIYF. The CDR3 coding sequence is TGTGCCAGCTCACCAATATCCCCCGGGACAGGAAACACCATATATTTT.

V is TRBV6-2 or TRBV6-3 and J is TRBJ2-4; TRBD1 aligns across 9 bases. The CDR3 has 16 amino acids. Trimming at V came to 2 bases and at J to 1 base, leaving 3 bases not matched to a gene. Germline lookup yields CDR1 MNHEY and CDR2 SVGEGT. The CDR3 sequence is CASSYRTGGAKNIQYF. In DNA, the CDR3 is TGTGCCAGCAGTTACCGAACAGGGGGCGCCAAAAACATTCAGTACTTC.

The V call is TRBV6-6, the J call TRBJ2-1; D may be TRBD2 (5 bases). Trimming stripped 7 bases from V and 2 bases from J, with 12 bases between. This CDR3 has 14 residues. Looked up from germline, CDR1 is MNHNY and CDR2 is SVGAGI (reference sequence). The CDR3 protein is CASISGPPYNEQFF. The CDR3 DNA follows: TGTGCCAGCATAAGCGGTCCACCCTACAATGAGCAGTTCTTC.

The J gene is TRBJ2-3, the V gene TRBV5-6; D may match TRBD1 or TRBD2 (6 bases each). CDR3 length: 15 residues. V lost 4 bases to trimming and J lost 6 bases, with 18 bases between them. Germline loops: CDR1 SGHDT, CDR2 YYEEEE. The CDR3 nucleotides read TGTGCCAGCAGCCTAGGACAGTTACGGGGGGATACGCAGTATTTT. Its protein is CASSLGQLRGDTQYF.

The CDR3 region has the DNA TGTGCCAGCAGCGCCGACGGAAATCAGCCCCAGCATTTT. Translated, it gives CASSADGNQPQHF. This rearrangement joins TRBV3-1 (or the pseudogene TRBV3-2) to TRBJ1-5, with D hard to call. The CDR3 is 13 amino acids. Germline V gives CDR1 LGHDT, CDR2 YNNKEL (reference sequence). Trimming shortened V by 5 bases and J by 4 bases, and 9 bases separated the two germline ends.

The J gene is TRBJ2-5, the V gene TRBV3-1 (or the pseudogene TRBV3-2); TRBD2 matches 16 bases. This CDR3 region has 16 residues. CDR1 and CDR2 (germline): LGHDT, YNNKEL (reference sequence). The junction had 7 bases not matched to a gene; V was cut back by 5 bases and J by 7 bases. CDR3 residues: CASSKGLAGGGGTQYF. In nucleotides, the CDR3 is TGTGCCAGCAGCAAGGGACTAGCGGGAGGGGGAGGGACCCAGTACTTC.

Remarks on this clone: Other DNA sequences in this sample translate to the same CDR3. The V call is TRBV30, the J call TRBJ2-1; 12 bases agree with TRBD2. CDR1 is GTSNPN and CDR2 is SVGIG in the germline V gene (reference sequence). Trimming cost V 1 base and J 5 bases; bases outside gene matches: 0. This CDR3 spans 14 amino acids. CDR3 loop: CAWSGLAGDNEQFF. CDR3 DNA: TGTGCCTGGAGTGGACTAGCGGGAGACAATGAGCAGTTCTTC.

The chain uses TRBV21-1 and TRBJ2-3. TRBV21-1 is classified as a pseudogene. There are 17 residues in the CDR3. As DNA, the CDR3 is TGTGCCAGCGACCGGACGTTCTTGACCCCCTTGGGGGATACGCAGTATTTT. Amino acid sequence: CASDRTFLTPLGDTQYF.

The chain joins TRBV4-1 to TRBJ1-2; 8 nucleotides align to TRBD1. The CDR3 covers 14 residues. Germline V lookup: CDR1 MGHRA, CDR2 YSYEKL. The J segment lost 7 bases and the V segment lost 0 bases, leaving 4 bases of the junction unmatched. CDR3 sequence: CASSQDRGLGGYTF. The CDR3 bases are TGCGCCAGCAGCCAAGACAGGGGGCTGGGTGGCTACACCTTC.

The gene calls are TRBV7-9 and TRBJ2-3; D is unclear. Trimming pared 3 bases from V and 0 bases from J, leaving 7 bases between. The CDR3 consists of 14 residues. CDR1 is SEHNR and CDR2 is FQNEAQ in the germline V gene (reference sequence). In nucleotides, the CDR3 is TGTGCCAGCAGCTTGGGGATAAGCACAGATACGCAGTATTTT. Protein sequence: CASSLGISTDTQYF.

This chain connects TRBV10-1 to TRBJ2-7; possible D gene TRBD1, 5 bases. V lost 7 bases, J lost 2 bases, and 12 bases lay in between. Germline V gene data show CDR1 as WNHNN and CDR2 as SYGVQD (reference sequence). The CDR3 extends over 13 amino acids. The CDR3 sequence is CASTQGWTYEQYF. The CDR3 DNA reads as TGCGCCAGCACCCAGGGATGGACCTACGAGCAGTACTTC.

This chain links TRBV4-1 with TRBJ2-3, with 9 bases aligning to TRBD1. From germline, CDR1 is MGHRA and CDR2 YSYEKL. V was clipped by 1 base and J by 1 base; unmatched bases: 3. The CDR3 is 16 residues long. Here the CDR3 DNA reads TGCGCCAGCAGCCAAGGGCGGACAGGGGGCACAGATACGCAGTATTTT. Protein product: CASSQGRTGGTDTQYF.

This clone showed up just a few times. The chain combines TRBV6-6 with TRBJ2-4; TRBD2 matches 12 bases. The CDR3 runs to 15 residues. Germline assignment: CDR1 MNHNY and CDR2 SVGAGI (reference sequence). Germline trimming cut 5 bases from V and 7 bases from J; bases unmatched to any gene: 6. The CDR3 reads CASSTRTSGTNIQYF. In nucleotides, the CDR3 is TGTGCCAGCAGTACCAGGACTAGCGGGACCAACATTCAGTACTTC.

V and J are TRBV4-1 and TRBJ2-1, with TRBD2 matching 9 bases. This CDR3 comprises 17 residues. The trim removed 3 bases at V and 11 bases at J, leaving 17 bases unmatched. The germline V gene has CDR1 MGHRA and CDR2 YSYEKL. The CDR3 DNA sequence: TGCGCCAGCAGCCATCTCGGACTAGCGAGACCCGATTCTAAGCAGTTCTTC. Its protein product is CASSHLGLARPDSKQFF.

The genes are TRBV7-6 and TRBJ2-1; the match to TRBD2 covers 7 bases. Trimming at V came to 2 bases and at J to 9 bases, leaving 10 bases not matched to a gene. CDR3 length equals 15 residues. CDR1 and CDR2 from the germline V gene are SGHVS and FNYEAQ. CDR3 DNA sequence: TGTGCCAGCAGCTTATTGGGCGGGAGTTTGGGTGAGCAGTTCTTC. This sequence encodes CASSLLGGSLGEQFF.